One T cell receptor beta chain is described in this entry. Its antigen is unidentified. The germline CDR1 and CDR2 sequences are SGHDN and FVKESK. The V gene lost 0 bases and the J gene lost 0 bases, with 15 bases spanning the gap. The CDR3 spans 18 residues. Produced via immunoSEQ multiplex PCR; TCRdb's table is partial and in-frame only. This table has fewer than 120,000 clones, 85% to 95% appearing once. This record comes from a study of T cell responses to AZD1222 COVID-19 vaccine. Study results and limitations: Nearly half of spike-specific TCRs reportedly target unmutated variant regions. Vaccine-associated CD4 TCRs spanned spike, dominant at 160-218 and 743-854.

The V call is TRBV14, the J call TRBJ1-3; D is uncertain. The TCR sequence derives from an adult in good health. Specimen: peripheral blood, collected on day 0 of AZD1222 vaccination. The CDR3 sequence is CASSQDFLTASSGNTIYF. CDR3 sequence (DNA): TGTGCCAGCAGCCAAGATTTTTTGACCGCGAGCTCTGGAAACACCATATATTTT.